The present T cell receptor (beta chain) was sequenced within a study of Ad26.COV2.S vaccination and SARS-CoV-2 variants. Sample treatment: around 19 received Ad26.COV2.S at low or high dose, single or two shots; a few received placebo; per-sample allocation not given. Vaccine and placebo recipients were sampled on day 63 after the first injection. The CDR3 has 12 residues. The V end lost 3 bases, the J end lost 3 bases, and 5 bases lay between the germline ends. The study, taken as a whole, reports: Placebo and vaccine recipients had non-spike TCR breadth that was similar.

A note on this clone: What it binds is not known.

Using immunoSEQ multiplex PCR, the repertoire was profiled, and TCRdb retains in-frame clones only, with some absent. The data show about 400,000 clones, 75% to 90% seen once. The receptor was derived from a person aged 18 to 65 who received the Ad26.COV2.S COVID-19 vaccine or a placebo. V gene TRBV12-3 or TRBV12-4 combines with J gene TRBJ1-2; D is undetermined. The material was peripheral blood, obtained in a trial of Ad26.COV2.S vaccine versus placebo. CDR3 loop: CASSFGHYGYTF. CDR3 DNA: TGTGCCAGCAGTTTTGGGCACTATGGCTACACCTTC.